This T cell receptor (beta chain) was identified during a study of preoperative IRX-2 immunotherapy in early breast cancer. Treatment defined: preoperative locoregional IRX-2 cytokine immunotherapy. Patients received preoperative, locoregional IRX-2 cytokine immunotherapy in a phase Ib study. Assay: immunoSEQ multiplex PCR; the TCRdb copy retains only in-frame clones and omits some. The profile shows about 38,000 clones, roughly four fifths of them singletons. V was cut by 1 base and J by 0 bases, with 13 bases left in between. CDR3 size: 17 residues. Germline values: CDR1 SGHDN, CDR2 FVKESK. This TCR was recovered from a human donor with breast cancer. The chain recombines TRBV14 with TRBJ1-3; no reliable D call. Source: lymph node tissue, taken after IRX-2 immunotherapy. CDR3 region: CASSQAYGRSSGNTIYF. For the CDR3, the DNA is TGTGCCAGCAGCCAAGCTTACGGGAGGAGCTCTGGAAACACCATATATTTT.